The clone carrying this T cell receptor beta chain turned up a few times. In the same sample, other DNA sequences code for this CDR3. This sample was included in a study of cytomegalovirus exposure and HLA in healthy donors. It was with 60 Vbeta and 13 Jbeta primers that the PCR ran. Libraries were prepared by immunoSEQ multiplex PCR; TCRdb keeps only in-frame clonotypes and omits some of them. Among 150,000 to 200,000 clones, under 80% were seen once, and the ten largest hold 2% to 3%. Participants comprised healthy donors of bone marrow. The clonotype was recovered from a woman in her 30s in good health and CMV-seropositive. Sequencing used PBMCs.

CDR3 protein: CSVGTGGQPQHF. The CDR3 bases are TGCAGCGTGGGAACAGGGGGACAGCCCCAGCATTTT. V usage is TRBV29-1 and J usage is TRBJ1-5; 8 bases fit TRBD1. Germline lookup yields CDR1 SQVTM and CDR2 ANQGSEA. V lost 6 bases to trimming and J lost 7 bases; unmatched junction nucleotides: 5. The CDR3 runs 12 residues.